Described below is a single TCR beta chain sequence and its context. The data derive from a study of blood T cell repertoires in COVID-19. Study-level background: From the United States, Italy and Spain came samples of acute and convalescent COVID-19. Sources were T cells, B-cell-depleted T cells, or PBMCs; the material itself was cDNA or gDNA.

The CDR3 is 13 amino acids. From germline, CDR1 is SGDLS and CDR2 YYNGEE. Trimming shortened V by 0 bases and J by 8 bases, and 8 bases separated the two germline ends. Sequencing used immunoSEQ multiplex PCR; TCRdb keeps in-frame clones, though not all of them. The repertoire has roughly 340,000 clones, about 90% of them found once; the top ten carry less than 3.5%. This TCR was sampled from a woman aged 18-35 years who had recovered from COVID-19. Sequencing was carried out using peripheral blood. The genes are TRBV9 and TRBJ2-2; D may be TRBD2 (5 bases). CDR3 sequence (DNA): TGTGCCAGCAGCGTAGCACCGGGGGGGGAGCTGTTTTTT. Amino acids: CASSVAPGGELFF.